The 32 T cell receptor beta chains below all came from one sample that was sequenced in a study of T cells expressing NK-cell markers. TCRdb processed the 5' RACE reads again and assigns one entry to each CDR3 protein, with no DNA. In all, the sample yields some 410,000 distinct CDR3 sequences. The sample consisted of blood T cells: a sorted CD56 or NKG2C T cell subset, CD4+ or CD8+ T cells, or bulk PBMC T cells (not recorded which). The receptors stem from a woman aged 18-70 years in good health.

This sequence joins TRBV7-2 and TRBJ2-4; TCRdb's assignment of TRBD2 cannot be checked, as there is no DNA. The CDR3 has 13 residues. CDR1 is SGHTA, CDR2 FQGNSA, per germline. The CDR3 is CASSSFRDSPQYF.

The V and J genes are TRBV12-3 or TRBV12-4 and TRBJ1-5; the D call of TRBD1 rests on TCRdb alone, since no DNA is present to check it. The CDR3 is 15 residues long. The chain's CDR3 is CASVWGARGNQPQHF.

The rearrangement uses TRBV15 and TRBJ2-7; TCRdb returns TRBD1, unconfirmable since there is no DNA. This CDR3 contains 16 residues. CDR1 and CDR2 (germline): LNHNV, YYDKDF (reference sequence). CDR3 sequence reads: CATSNDDRESRYEQYF.

The chain couples TRBV9 to TRBJ2-1; TCRdb returns TRBD2, unconfirmable since there is no DNA. Germline V gene lookup returns CDR1 SGDLS and CDR2 YYNGEE. This CDR3 comprises 15 residues. CDR3 region: CATGPLAGGYNEQFF.

The V gene is TRBV7-9, the J gene TRBJ2-7; TCRdb gives TRBD2 as the D gene, but with no DNA this cannot be confirmed. The length of the CDR3 is 16 residues. The germline V gene encodes CDR1 SEHNR and CDR2 FQNEAQ (reference sequence). This CDR3 is CASSLTRTSGKHEQYF.

The CDR3 is CASSQEELSGTEYF. The J gene is TRBJ2-3, the V gene TRBV4-1; no DNA is available, so the TRBD2 call from TCRdb remains unchecked. There are 14 residues in the CDR3. Germline lookup yields CDR1 MGHRA and CDR2 YSYEKL.

J is TRBJ2-7 and V is TRBV6-2 or TRBV6-3; TCRdb proposes TRBD1, but this gene call is untestable without DNA. The germline V gene encodes CDR1 MNHEY and CDR2 SVGEGT. The CDR3 length is 15 residues. CDR3 loop: CASSHRDRVAYEQYF.

This chain uses TRBV20-1 with TRBJ2-7; with no DNA, the TCRdb D assignment of TRBD1 cannot be verified. CDR1 is DFQATT, CDR2 SNEGSKA, per germline (reference sequence). The length of the CDR3 is 13 residues. CDR3 region: CSADTGQFYEQYF.

The rearrangement joins TRBV20-1 to TRBJ2-7; the TCRdb call, TRBD2, lacks DNA for checking. There are 14 residues in the CDR3. CDR1 is DFQATT and CDR2 is SNEGSKA in the germline V gene (reference sequence). CDR3 in amino acids: CSAWTSGVPYEQYF.

The chain employs TRBV5-1 and TRBJ2-3. There are 18 residues in the CDR3. Germline CDR1 reads SGHRS; CDR2 reads YFSETQ. The CDR3 sequence is CASTSLVFRGSGTDTQYF. Full variable domain (rest looked up from reference TRBV5-1 and TRBJ2-3): KAGVTQTPRYLIKTRGQQVTLSCSPISGHRSVSWYQQTPGQGLQFLFEYFSETQRNKGNFPGRFSGRQFSNSRSEMNVSTLELGDSALYLCASTSLVFRGSGTDTQYFGPGTRLTVL.

The genes are TRBV7-8 and TRBJ2-3; absent DNA, TCRdb's TRBD1 call cannot be checked. This CDR3 has 16 amino acids. CDR1 and CDR2 from the germline V gene are SGHVS and FQNEAQ. CDR3 amino acids: CASSLASRGGVDTQYF. The full variable domain, in which reference TRBV7-8 and TRBJ2-3 provide the parts outside the CDR3, is GAGVSQSPRYKVAKRGQDVALRCDPISGHVSLFWYQQALGQGPEFLTYFQNEAQLDKSGLPSDRFFAERPEGSVSTLKIQRTQQEDSAVYLCASSLASRGGVDTQYFGPGTRLTVL.

The J gene is TRBJ2-7, the V gene TRBV5-4; lacking DNA, the TRBD1 call made by TCRdb goes unchecked. The V gene's germline CDR1 is SGHNT and CDR2 YYREEE (reference sequence). The CDR3 totals 15 residues. The CDR3 protein is CASSLPLARTGEQYF. Full variable domain (remainder filled in from reference TRBV5-4 and TRBJ2-7): ETGVTQSPTHLIKTRGQQVTLRCSSQSGHNTVSWYQQALGQGPQFIFQYYREEENGRGNFPPRFSGLQFPNYSSELNVNALELDDSALYLCASSLPLARTGEQYFGPGTRLTVT.

The chain is built from TRBV29-1 and TRBJ2-3; TCRdb selects TRBD2, and the lack of DNA leaves this call unchecked. Germline CDR1 SQVTM, CDR2 ANQGSEA. The CDR3 length is 15 residues. The CDR3 here is CSVVQRGGRADTQYF.

The chain carries TRBV5-1 and TRBJ2-5. The CDR3 loop spans 15 amino acids. Germline assignment: CDR1 SGHRS and CDR2 YFSETQ. The CDR3 here is CASSFLGTSEETQYF.

V is TRBV7-2 and J is TRBJ2-3; checking the TCRdb D call of TRBD2 is not possible without DNA. This CDR3 has 12 amino acids. CDR1 is SGHTA and CDR2 is FQGNSA in the germline V gene. The CDR3 loop reads CASSMGLDTQYF.

The chain carries TRBV12-3 or TRBV12-4 and TRBJ2-2; the D call of TRBD2 rests on TCRdb alone, since no DNA is present to check it. The CDR3 spans 15 residues. The chain's CDR3 is CASSFNGRAPGELFF.

This rearrangement joins TRBV27 to TRBJ2-7; TCRdb lists TRBD1, though no DNA is available to test this call. CDR3 length equals 14 residues. The V gene's germline CDR1 is MNHEY and CDR2 SMNVEV (reference sequence). This chain's CDR3 is CASSFSTGRYEQYF.

The chain uses TRBV6-2 or TRBV6-3 and TRBJ1-2; with no DNA, the TCRdb D assignment of TRBD1 cannot be verified. CDR1 is MNHEY, CDR2 SVGEGT, per germline. There are 15 residues in the CDR3. The CDR3 is CASLRPGTGLYGYTF.

The chain's CDR3 is CASSPLSNPGLGDTQYF. The chain employs TRBV12-3 or TRBV12-4 and TRBJ2-3; without DNA, the TCRdb call of TRBD2 cannot be checked. The CDR3 spans 17 residues.

The genes are TRBV12-3 or TRBV12-4 and TRBJ2-2. CDR3 length: 14 residues. CDR3 loop: CASSLRLTTGELFF.

V and J are TRBV23-1 and TRBJ1-2. TRBV23-1 is labeled an ORF, and its function is uncertain. The CDR3 consists of 14 residues. The CDR3 sequence is CASSHVGCNYGYTF.

J is TRBJ1-5 and V is TRBV21-1; the D call from TCRdb, TRBD1, cannot be confirmed without DNA. TRBV21-1 is noted as a pseudogene. The CDR3 has 13 amino acids. CDR3 region: CASTEQGEQPQHF.

J is TRBJ1-2 and V is TRBV18; TCRdb picks TRBD1, but there is no DNA to check that call. In germline, CDR1 is KGHSH, CDR2 LQKENI. This CDR3 comprises 13 residues. The CDR3 sequence is CASSPAGVYGYTF. The variable domain in full, with the rest retrieved from reference TRBV18 and TRBJ1-2, is NAGVMQNPRHLVRRRGQEARLRCSPMKGHSHVYWYRQLPEEGLKFMVYLQKENIIDESGMPKERFSAEFPKEGPSILRIQQVVRGDSAAYFCASSPAGVYGYTFGSGTRLTVV.

The chain has TRBV7-9 and TRBJ1-1; TCRdb gives TRBD1 as the D gene, but with no DNA this cannot be confirmed. Germline V CDR1 and CDR2: SEHNR, FQNEAQ (reference sequence). The CDR3 runs 14 residues. This CDR3 is CASSYRQADTEAFF.

V and J are TRBV3-1 and TRBJ2-5. CDR1 LGHDT and CDR2 YNNKEL come from the germline V gene (reference sequence). There are 14 residues in the CDR3. The CDR3 spells CASSQIAYQETQYF.

The genes are TRBV29-1 and TRBJ2-3; TCRdb's D call, TRBD2, is unchecked because there is no DNA. The CDR3 totals 15 residues. Germline assignment: CDR1 SQVTM and CDR2 ANQGSEA. This CDR3 is CSVDKAGGSTDTQYF.

This chain connects TRBV10-3 to TRBJ1-2. The CDR3 loop spans 13 amino acids. Germline V gives CDR1 ENHRY, CDR2 SYGVKD. The CDR3 region is CAIRIDRENGYTF.

The chain combines TRBV12-3 or TRBV12-4 with TRBJ1-6; TCRdb's D call of TRBD1 is untestable without DNA. This CDR3 has 15 residues. This CDR3 is CASSPGSFHNSPLHF.

The chain joins TRBV9 to TRBJ2-4. This CDR3 is 15 amino acids long. CDR1 is SGDLS, CDR2 YYNGEE, per germline. CDR3 sequence: CASSVDVTPKTIQYF.

The J gene is TRBJ2-1, the V gene TRBV5-1; TCRdb's D call of TRBD2 is untestable without DNA. Germline V lookup: CDR1 SGHRS, CDR2 YFSETQ. This CDR3 region has 15 residues. The CDR3 sequence: CASSLVISPSGEQFF. Full variable domain (missing parts from reference TRBV5-1 and TRBJ2-1): KAGVTQTPRYLIKTRGQQVTLSCSPISGHRSVSWYQQTPGQGLQFLFEYFSETQRNKGNFPGRFSGRQFSNSRSEMNVSTLELGDSALYLCASSLVISPSGEQFFGPGTRLTVL.

The rearrangement joins TRBV7-3 to TRBJ2-2; the TRBD2 assignment by TCRdb is unverifiable without DNA. Germline V gene data show CDR1 as SGHTA and CDR2 as FQGTGA. The CDR3 is 14 amino acids. CDR3 amino acids: CASSSGPASGELFF.

This sequence joins TRBV29-1 and TRBJ2-1; TCRdb designates TRBD2, a call that cannot be tested without DNA. Germline values: CDR1 SQVTM, CDR2 ANQGSEA. The CDR3 has 15 amino acids. CDR3 residues: CSVDLAGGPYNEQFF.